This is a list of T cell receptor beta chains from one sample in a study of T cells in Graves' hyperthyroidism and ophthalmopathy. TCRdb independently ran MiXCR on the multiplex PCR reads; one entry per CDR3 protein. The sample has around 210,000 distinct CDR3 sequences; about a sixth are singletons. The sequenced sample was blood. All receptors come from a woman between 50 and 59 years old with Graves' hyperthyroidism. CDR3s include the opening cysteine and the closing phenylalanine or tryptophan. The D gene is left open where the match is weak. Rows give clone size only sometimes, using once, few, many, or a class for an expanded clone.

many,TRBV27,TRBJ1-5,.,CASSFGHPLVSNQPQHF,TGTGCCAGCAGTTTTGGACACCCGCTTGTTAGCAATCAGCCCCAGCATTTT
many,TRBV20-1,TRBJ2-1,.,CSVGKAGTNEQFF,TGCAGTGTGGGAAAAGCGGGCACCAATGAGCAGTTCTTC
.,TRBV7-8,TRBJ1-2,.,CASSQRRGNGYTF,TGTGCCAGCTCTCAGCGGCGGGGAAATGGCTACACCTTC
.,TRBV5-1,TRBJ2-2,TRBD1,CASSLAPSLDRGIRELFF,TGCGCCAGCAGCTTGGCCCCAAGCCTGGACAGGGGGATCCGGGAGCTGTTTTTT
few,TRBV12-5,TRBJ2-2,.,CASGLVSGAFTGELFF,TGTGCTAGTGGTTTGGTTTCGGGAGCGTTCACCGGGGAGCTGTTTTTT
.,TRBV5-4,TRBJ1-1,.,CASSPGETGAFF,TGTGCCAGCAGCCCAGGGGAGACTGGAGCTTTCTTT
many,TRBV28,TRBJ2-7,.,CASSLRPGIYEQYF,TGTGCCAGCAGTTTAAGACCAGGGATCTACGAGCAGTACTTC
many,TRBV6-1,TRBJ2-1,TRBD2,CASRGLAGDYNEQFF,TGTGCCAGCAGAGGACTAGCGGGAGACTACAATGAGCAGTTCTTC
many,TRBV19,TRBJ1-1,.,CASIYYNTEAFF,TGTGCCAGTATATATTACAACACTGAAGCTTTCTTT
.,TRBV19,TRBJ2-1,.,CASSIGPRGSSYNEQFF,TGTGCCAGTAGTATAGGGCCACGGGGAAGCTCCTACAATGAGCAGTTCTTC
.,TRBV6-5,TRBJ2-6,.,CASSYQGFDSGANVLTF,TGTGCCAGCAGTTACCAGGGGTTTGACTCTGGGGCCAACGTCCTGACTTTC
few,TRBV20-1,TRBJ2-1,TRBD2,CSARGGLAVTYNEQFF,TGCAGTGCTAGAGGGGGACTAGCGGTTACCTACAATGAGCAGTTCTTC
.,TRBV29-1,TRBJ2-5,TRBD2,CSERLAGGMETQYF,TGCAGCGAGAGACTAGCGGGAGGTATGGAGACCCAGTACTTC
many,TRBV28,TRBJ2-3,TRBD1,CASSFGGITGGAPLGQYF,TGTGCCAGCAGTTTCGGGGGCATTACAGGGGGAGCACCGTTGGGGCAGTATTTT
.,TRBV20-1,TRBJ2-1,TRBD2,CSARPGTSGRSPYNEQFF,TGCAGTGCTAGACCCGGGACTAGCGGGAGGAGTCCCTACAATGAGCAGTTCTTC
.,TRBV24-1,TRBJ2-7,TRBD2,CATSDPGTSGVNEQYF,TGTGCCACCAGTGATCCAGGGACTAGCGGGGTCAATGAGCAGTACTTC
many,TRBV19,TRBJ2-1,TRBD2,CASSLLAGRDNEQFF,TGTGCCAGTAGTTTACTAGCGGGACGGGACAATGAGCAGTTCTTC
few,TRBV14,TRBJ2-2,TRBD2,CASSQAGLAGVTGELFF,TGTGCCAGCAGCCAAGCGGGACTAGCGGGAGTAACCGGGGAGCTGTTTTTT
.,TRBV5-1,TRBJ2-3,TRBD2,CASSSTGLAGFSTDTQYF,TGCGCCAGCAGCTCAACTGGACTAGCGGGATTTTCTACAGATACGCAGTATTTT
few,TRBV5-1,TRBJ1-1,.,CASSLEGRTNTEAFF,TGCGCCAGCAGCTTGGAAGGCAGAACGAACACTGAAGCTTTCTTT
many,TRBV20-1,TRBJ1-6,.,CSASSGSYNSPLHF,TGCAGTGCTAGCTCGGGCTCCTATAATTCACCCCTCCACTTT
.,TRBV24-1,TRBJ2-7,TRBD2,CATSDLPGTSGTNEQYF,TGTGCCACCAGTGATTTGCCTGGGACTAGCGGGACCAATGAGCAGTACTTC
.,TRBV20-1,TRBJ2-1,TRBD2,CSARDTGGQASGLAGDEQFF,TGCAGTGCTAGAGATACGGGTGGCCAGGCCTCGGGACTAGCGGGGGATGAGCAGTTCTTC
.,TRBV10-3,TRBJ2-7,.,CATRPGTYEQYF,TGTGCCACTAGGCCCGGGACCTACGAGCAGTACTTC
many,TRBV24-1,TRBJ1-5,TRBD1,CATQGTGSQPQHF,TGTGCCACCCAAGGGACAGGCAGTCAGCCCCAGCATTTT
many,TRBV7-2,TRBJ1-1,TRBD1,CASSLQGAREAFF,TGTGCCAGCAGCCTACAGGGGGCCCGTGAAGCTTTCTTT
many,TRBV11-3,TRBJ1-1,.,CASSLDRMRTEAFF,TGTGCCAGCAGCTTAGATAGGATGCGGACTGAAGCTTTCTTT
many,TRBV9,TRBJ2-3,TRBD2,CASSVSGGLAGGPGTDTQYF,TGTGCCAGCAGCGTCAGTGGGGGACTAGCGGGAGGGCCAGGGACAGATACGCAGTATTTT
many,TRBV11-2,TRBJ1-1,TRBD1,CASSEGAGSTEAFF,TGTGCCAGCAGCGAGGGGGCCGGGAGCACTGAAGCTTTCTTT
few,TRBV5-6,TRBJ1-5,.,CASSSEDTFSNQPQHF,TGTGCCAGCAGCTCCGAAGACACATTTAGCAATCAGCCCCAGCATTTT
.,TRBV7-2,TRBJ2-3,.,CASSLFGGATDTQYF,TGTGCCAGCAGCCTTTTTGGGGGAGCCACAGATACGCAGTATTTT
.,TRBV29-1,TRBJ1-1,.,CSVDRNTEAFF,TGCAGCGTTGATAGGAACACTGAAGCTTTCTTT
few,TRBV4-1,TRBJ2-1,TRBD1,CASSPLRTGSVNEQFF,TGCGCCAGCAGCCCGCTGAGGACAGGGAGTGTCAATGAGCAGTTCTTC
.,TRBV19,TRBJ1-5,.,CASTEGGTVFQPQHF,TGTGCCAGTACCGAAGGGGGTACGGTTTTTCAGCCCCAGCATTTT
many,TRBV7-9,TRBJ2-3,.,CASSLPTGGRRQYF,TGTGCCAGCAGCTTGCCCACTGGGGGGAGGAGGCAGTATTTT
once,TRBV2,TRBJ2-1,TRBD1,CASTLSGTGGSEQFF,TGTGCCAGCACCCTAAGCGGGACAGGGGGCTCTGAGCAGTTCTTC
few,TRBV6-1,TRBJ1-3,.,CASRESLYSGNTIYF,TGTGCCAGCCGGGAGTCACTCTACTCTGGAAACACCATATATTTT
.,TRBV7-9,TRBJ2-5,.,CASSLGLPGEAQYF,TGTGCCAGCAGCTTGGGCCTTCCGGGCGAGGCCCAGTACTTC
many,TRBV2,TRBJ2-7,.,CASGRAGFYEQYF,TGTGCCAGCGGCAGGGCGGGCTTCTACGAGCAGTACTTC
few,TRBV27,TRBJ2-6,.,CASSPAGHASGANVLTF,TGTGCCAGCAGTCCAGCGGGACACGCCTCTGGGGCCAACGTCCTGACTTTC
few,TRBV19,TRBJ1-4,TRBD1,CASSLRQDRWEKLFF,TGTGCCAGTAGTCTTCGACAGGACAGGTGGGAAAAACTGTTTTTT
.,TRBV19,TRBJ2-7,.,CASSPLGVSYEQYF,TGTGCCAGTAGTCCCCTGGGAGTATCCTACGAGCAGTACTTC
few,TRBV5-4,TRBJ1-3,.,CASSPEGGNPGNTIYF,TGTGCCAGCAGCCCCGAGGGGGGGAACCCTGGAAACACCATATATTTT
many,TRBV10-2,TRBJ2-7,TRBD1,CASGDRVQSYEQYF,TGCGCCAGCGGAGACAGGGTCCAATCCTACGAGCAGTACTTC
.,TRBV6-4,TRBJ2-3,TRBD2,CASSDRPSGSVDTQYF,TGTGCCAGCAGTGACAGGCCTAGCGGGAGTGTAGATACGCAGTATTTT
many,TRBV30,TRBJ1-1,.,CAWTLGGGTEAFF,TGTGCCTGGACCCTAGGGGGGGGCACTGAAGCTTTCTTT
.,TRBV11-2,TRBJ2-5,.,CASSDETIQETQYF,TGTGCCAGCAGCGACGAGACAATTCAAGAGACCCAGTACTTC
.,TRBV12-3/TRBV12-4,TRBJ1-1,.,CASSLGFEAFF,TGTGCCAGCAGTTTAGGCTTTGAAGCTTTCTTT
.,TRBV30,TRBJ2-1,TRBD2,CAWRATSGSYNEQFF,TGTGCCTGGAGAGCGACTAGCGGGAGTTACAATGAGCAGTTCTTC
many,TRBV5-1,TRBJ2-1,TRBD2,CASSPGLAGGLYRYNEQFF,TGCGCCAGCAGCCCAGGACTAGCGGGAGGCCTCTATCGTTACAATGAGCAGTTCTTC